This T cell receptor beta chain is from a study of T-cell memory formation after mild COVID-19. Study-level information: Largely donor-specific sequence clusters came from a couple of donors.

The trim removed 3 bases at V and 5 bases at J, leaving 12 bases unmatched. The CDR3 contains 18 residues. CDR1 SGHVS and CDR2 FNYEAQ come from the germline V gene. TCRdb independently ran MiXCR on the 5' RACE reads; one entry per CDR3 protein. The sample has approximately 110,000 distinct CDR3 sequences; about 20% are singletons. The rearrangement links TRBV7-6 to TRBJ2-2; 10 nucleotides line up with TRBD1. Input material: PBMCs or a T cell subset sorted from them (not recorded which). This receptor was identified in a young man who had mild COVID-19 (a few samples of this study predate the infection). Cell type and time point are not known. The CDR3 DNA is TGTGCCAGCAGCTTGCCTCAGGGACAGGGGCGAGGGACCGGGGAGCTGTTTTTT. It translates to CASSLPQGQGRGTGELFF.